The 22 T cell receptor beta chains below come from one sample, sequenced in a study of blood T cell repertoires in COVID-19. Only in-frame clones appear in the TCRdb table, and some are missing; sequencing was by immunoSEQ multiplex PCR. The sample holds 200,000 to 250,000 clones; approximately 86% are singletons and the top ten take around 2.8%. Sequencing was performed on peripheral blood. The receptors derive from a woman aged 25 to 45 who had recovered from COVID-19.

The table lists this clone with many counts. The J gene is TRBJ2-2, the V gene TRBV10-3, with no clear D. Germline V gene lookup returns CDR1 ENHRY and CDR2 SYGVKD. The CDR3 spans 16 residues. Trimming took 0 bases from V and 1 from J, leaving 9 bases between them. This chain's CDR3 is CAISESGAKNTGELFF. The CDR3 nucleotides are TGTGCCATCAGTGAGTCTGGAGCTAAGAACACCGGGGAGCTGTTTTTT.

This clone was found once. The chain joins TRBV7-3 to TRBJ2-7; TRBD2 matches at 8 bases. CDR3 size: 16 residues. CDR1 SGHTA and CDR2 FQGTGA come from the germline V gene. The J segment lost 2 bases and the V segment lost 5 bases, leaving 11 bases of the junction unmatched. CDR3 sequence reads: CASSPRGGRGAYEQYF. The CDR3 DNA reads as TGTGCCAGCAGCCCCCGGGGCGGGCGGGGGGCCTACGAGCAGTACTTC.

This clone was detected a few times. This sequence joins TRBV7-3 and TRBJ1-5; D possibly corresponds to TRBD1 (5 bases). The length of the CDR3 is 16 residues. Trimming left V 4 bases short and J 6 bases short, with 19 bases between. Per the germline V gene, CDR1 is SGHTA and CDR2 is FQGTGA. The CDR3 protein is CASSSGAFRAFQPQHF. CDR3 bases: TGTGCCAGCAGCTCTGGGGCCTTCCGGGCTTTTCAGCCCCAGCATTTT.

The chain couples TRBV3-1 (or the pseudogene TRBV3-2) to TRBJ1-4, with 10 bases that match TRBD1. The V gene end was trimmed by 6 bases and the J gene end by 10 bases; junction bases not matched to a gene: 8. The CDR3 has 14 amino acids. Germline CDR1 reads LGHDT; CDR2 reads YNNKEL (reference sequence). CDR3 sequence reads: CASSPRDRGGKLFF. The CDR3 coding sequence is TGTGCCAGCAGTCCCCGGGACAGGGGCGGAAAACTGTTTTTT.

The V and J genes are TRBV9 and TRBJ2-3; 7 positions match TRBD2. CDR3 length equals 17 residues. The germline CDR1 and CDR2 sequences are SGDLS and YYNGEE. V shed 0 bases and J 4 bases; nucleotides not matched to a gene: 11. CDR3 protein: CASSVDPEVGGSDTQYF. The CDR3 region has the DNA TGTGCCAGCAGCGTAGACCCAGAAGTGGGGGGGTCAGATACGCAGTATTTT.

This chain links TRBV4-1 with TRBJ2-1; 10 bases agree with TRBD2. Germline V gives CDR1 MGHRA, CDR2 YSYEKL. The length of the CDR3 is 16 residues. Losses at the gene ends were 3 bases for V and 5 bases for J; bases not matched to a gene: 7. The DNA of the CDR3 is TGCGCCAGCAGCCAGGTTAGCCTAGCGGGGGACAATGAGCAGTTCTTC. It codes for CASSQVSLAGDNEQFF.

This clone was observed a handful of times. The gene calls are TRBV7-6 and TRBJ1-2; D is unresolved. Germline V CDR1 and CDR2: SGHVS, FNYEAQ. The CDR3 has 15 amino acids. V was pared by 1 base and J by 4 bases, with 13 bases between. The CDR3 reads CASSLEGVSGYGYTF. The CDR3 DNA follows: TGTGCCAGCAGCTTAGAAGGTGTGTCAGGCTATGGCTACACCTTC.

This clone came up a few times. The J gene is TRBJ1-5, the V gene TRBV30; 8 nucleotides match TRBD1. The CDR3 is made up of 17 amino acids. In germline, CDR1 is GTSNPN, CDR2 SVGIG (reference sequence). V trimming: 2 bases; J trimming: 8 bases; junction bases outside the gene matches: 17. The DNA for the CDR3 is TGTGCCTGGAGTCGGGGGGCCCAGGGGGCAATACGTAAGCCCCAGCATTTT. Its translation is CAWSRGAQGAIRKPQHF. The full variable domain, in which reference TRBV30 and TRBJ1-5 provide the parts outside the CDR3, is SQTIHQWPATLVQPVGSPLSLECTVEGTSNPNLYWYRQAAGRGLQLLFYSVGIGQISSEVPQNLSASRPQDRQFILSSKKLLLSDSGFYLCAWSRGAQGAIRKPQHFGDGTRLSIL.

Here the CDR3 DNA reads TGTGCCAGCAGACCCGACAGACTAGCGGGGGAGACCTACGAGCAGTACTTC. Translation gives CASRPDRLAGETYEQYF. The gene calls are TRBV7-9 and TRBJ2-7; 12 nucleotides align to TRBD2. The CDR3 is 17 amino acids. Germline lookup yields CDR1 SEHNR and CDR2 FQNEAQ (reference sequence). Trimming at V came to 6 bases and at J to 2 bases, leaving 11 bases not matched to a gene.

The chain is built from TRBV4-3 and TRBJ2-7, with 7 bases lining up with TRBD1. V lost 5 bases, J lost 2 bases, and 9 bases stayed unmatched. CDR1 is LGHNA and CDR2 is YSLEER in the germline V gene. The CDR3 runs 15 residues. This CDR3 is CASSTWPQGAYEQYF. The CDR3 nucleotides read TGCGCCAGCAGCACCTGGCCCCAGGGGGCCTACGAGCAGTACTTC.

CDR3 nucleotides: TGTGCCGGAAAATTCAACAGGGATCAAGAGACCCAGTACTTC. It is translated as CAGKFNRDQETQYF. This chain links TRBV6-5 with TRBJ2-5; D perhaps matches TRBD1 (6 bases). Between the trimmed V and J ends, which lost 11 bases and 2 bases, there was a span of 18 bases. The CDR3 has 14 amino acids. Germline V gene lookup returns CDR1 MNHEY and CDR2 SVGAGI.

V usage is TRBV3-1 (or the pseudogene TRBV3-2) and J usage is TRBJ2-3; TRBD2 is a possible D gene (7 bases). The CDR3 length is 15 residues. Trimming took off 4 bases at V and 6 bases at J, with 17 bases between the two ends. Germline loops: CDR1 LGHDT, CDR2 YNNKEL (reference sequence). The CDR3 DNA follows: TGTGCCAGCAGCCCAAGGGGGGGGAATAAGGATACGCAGTATTTT. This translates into CASSPRGGNKDTQYF.

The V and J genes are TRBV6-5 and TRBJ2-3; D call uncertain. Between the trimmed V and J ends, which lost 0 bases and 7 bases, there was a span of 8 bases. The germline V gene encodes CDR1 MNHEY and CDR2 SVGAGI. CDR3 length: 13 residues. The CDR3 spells CASSYSRVNTQYF. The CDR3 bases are TGTGCCAGCAGTTACTCGAGAGTCAATACGCAGTATTTT.

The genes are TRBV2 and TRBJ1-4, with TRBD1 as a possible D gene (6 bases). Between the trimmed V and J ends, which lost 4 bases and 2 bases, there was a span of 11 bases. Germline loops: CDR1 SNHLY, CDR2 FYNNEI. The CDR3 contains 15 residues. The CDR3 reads CASSGQAGTNEKLFF. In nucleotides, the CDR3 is TGTGCCAGCAGTGGACAGGCCGGGACTAATGAAAAACTGTTTTTT.

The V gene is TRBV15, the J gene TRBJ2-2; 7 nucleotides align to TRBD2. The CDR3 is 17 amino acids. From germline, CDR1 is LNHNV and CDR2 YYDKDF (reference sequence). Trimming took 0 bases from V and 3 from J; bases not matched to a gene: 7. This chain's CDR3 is CATSRDPASGDTGELFF. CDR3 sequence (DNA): TGTGCCACCAGCAGAGATCCGGCTAGCGGAGACACCGGGGAGCTGTTTTTT.

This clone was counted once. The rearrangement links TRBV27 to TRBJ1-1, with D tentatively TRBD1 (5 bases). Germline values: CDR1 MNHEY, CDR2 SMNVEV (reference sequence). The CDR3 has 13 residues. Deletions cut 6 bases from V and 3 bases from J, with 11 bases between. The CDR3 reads CASSVGADTEAFF. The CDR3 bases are TGTGCCAGCAGCGTAGGGGCCGACACTGAAGCTTTCTTT.

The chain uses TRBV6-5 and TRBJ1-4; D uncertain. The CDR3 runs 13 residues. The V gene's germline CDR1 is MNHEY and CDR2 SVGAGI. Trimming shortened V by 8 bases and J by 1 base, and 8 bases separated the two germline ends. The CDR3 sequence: CASGQKTNEKLFF. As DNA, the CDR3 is TGTGCCAGCGGCCAAAAAACTAATGAAAAACTGTTTTTT.

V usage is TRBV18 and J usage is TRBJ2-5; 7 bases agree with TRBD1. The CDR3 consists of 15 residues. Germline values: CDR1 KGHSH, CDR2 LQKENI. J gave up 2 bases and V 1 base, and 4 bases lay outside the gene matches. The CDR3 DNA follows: TGTGCCAGCTCACCACTCGGGACAGTTCAAGAGACCCAGTACTTC. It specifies CASSPLGTVQETQYF.

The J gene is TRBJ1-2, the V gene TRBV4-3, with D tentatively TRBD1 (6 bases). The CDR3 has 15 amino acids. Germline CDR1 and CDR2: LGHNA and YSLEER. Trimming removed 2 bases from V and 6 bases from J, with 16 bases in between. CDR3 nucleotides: TGCGCCAGCAGCCAACTGAGGGGGGGCGCAGATGGCTACACCTTC. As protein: CASSQLRGGADGYTF.

CDR3: CASSQGSVYASDTQYF. Written as DNA, the CDR3 is TGCGCCAGCAGCCAAGGGAGCGTCTACGCTTCGGATACGCAGTATTTT. This chain uses TRBV4-1 with TRBJ2-3; D gene uncertain. CDR1 and CDR2 from the germline V gene are MGHRA and YSYEKL. Trimming shortened V by 1 base and J by 6 bases, and 17 bases separated the two germline ends. This CDR3 has 16 amino acids.

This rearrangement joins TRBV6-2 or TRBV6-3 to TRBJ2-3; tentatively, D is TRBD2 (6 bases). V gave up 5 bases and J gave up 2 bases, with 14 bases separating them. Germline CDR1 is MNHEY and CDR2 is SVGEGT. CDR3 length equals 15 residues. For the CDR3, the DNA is TGTGCCAGCAGTCGGTTAGCGGCCATCACAGATACGCAGTATTTT. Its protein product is CASSRLAAITDTQYF.

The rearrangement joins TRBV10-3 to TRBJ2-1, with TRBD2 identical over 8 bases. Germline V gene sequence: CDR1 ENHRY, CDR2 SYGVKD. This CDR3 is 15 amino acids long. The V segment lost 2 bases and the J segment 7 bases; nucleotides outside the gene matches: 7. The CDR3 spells CAISERGGGPNEQFF. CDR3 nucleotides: TGTGCCATCAGTGAGCGCGGCGGGGGGCCAAATGAGCAGTTCTTC.